The clone carrying this T cell receptor (beta chain) is a singleton in its sample. Germline CDR1 SEHNR, CDR2 FQNEAQ (reference sequence). V was clipped by 4 bases and J by 4 bases; unmatched bases: 3. This CDR3 is 14 amino acids long. Produced via immunoSEQ multiplex PCR; TCRdb's table is partial and in-frame only. The table lists some 25,000 clones, 81% of them singletons. The data were taken from a study of blood T cell repertoires in COVID-19. This TCR came from a man in his sixties or seventies with acute or convalescent COVID-19. Sequenced: peripheral blood. The rearrangement joins TRBV7-9 to TRBJ1-1; 10 nucleotides align to TRBD1. CDR3 nucleotides: TGTGCCAGCAGCTGGACAGGGGGAGGCACTGAAGCTTTCTTT. Encoded protein: CASSWTGGGTEAFF.